Below, 8 T cell receptor beta chains from the same sample are listed, as sequenced in a study of blood T cells in healthy people across ages. Sample-barcoded 5' priming and a J-beta primer mix drove a second PCR of roughly 6 to 12 cycles. TCRdb re-analysed the 5' RACE reads in MiXCR, keeping a single row per CDR3 protein. The data contain nearly 800,000 distinct CDR3 sequences, about 61% of them seen just once; the ten biggest clones take up more than 25%. The sequencing sample was made of blood. The receptors here all came from a middle-aged man in good health.

The gene calls are TRBV7-2 and TRBJ1-4, with D perhaps TRBD1 (5 bases). The germline gives CDR1 SGHTA, CDR2 FQGNSA. V was trimmed by 0 bases and J by 8 bases, leaving 13 bases between them. The CDR3 is 15 residues long. The CDR3 DNA reads TGTGCCAGCAGCTTAGCTTCTGGGGGACGAGAAAAACTGTTTTTT. Its protein product is CASSLASGGREKLFF. The full variable domain, with the rest looked up from reference TRBV7-2 and TRBJ1-4, is GAGVSQSPSNKVTEKGKDVELRCDPISGHTALYWYRQSLGQGLEFLIYFQGNSAPDKSGLPSDRFSAERTGGSVSTLTIQRTQQEDSAVYLCASSLASGGREKLFFGSGTQLSVL.

J is TRBJ2-5 and V is TRBV10-3; D remains unclear. The CDR3 contains 12 residues. Germline CDR1 and CDR2: ENHRY and SYGVKD. Trimming pared 8 bases from V and 5 bases from J, leaving 12 bases between. CDR3 DNA: TGTGCCATCTCGTCTGTCGGGGAGACCCAGTACTTC. Translating gives CAISSVGETQYF.

This sequence joins TRBV7-9 and TRBJ2-3; TRBD2 agrees at 10 bases. This CDR3 is built from 15 residues. CDR1 and CDR2 from the germline V gene are SEHNR and FQNEAQ (reference sequence). The V gene end was trimmed by 5 bases and the J gene end by 1 base; junction bases not matched to a gene: 3. CDR3 in amino acids: CASSRTSGRTDTQYF. The DNA of the CDR3 is TGTGCCAGCAGCCGGACTAGCGGCCGCACAGATACGCAGTATTTT.

The sample holds many counts of this clonotype. This chain connects TRBV29-1 to TRBJ2-7, with a tentative D call TRBD1 (5 bases). Per germline, CDR1 SQVTM and CDR2 ANQGSEA. This CDR3 has 11 residues. V dropped 5 bases and J dropped 6 bases, with 11 bases sitting between them. CDR3 region: CSVQSGAEQYF. CDR3 in DNA: TGCAGCGTTCAGAGTGGGGCCGAGCAGTACTTC.

The chain couples TRBV11-1 to TRBJ2-7, with D perhaps matching TRBD1 (6 bases). The J call may be incorrect, as the DNA end agrees better with TRBJ2-5. CDR3 length: 15 residues. The germline V gene encodes CDR1 SGHAT and CDR2 FQDESV (reference sequence). The CDR3 sequence: CASSAQGVGSETQYF. The DNA for the CDR3 is TGTGCCAGCAGCGCACAGGGTGTCGGTTCGGAGACCCAGTACTTC.

The DNA of the CDR3 is TGTGCCAGCGCACAGGGTTCCTATAATTCACCCCTCCACTTT. This gives the protein CASAQGSYNSPLHF. The rearrangement joins TRBV11-2 to TRBJ1-6; tentative D call: TRBD1 (6 bases). The CDR3 is made up of 14 amino acids. Trimming took 8 bases from V and 1 from J, leaving 9 bases between them. Germline V gives CDR1 SGHAT, CDR2 FQNNGV. The full variable domain, with the rest looked up from reference TRBV11-2 and TRBJ1-6, is EAGVAQSPRYKIIEKRQSVAFWCNPISGHATLYWYQQILGQGPKLLIQFQNNGVVDDSQLPKDRFSAERLKGVDSTLKIQPAKLEDSAVYLCASAQGSYNSPLHFGNGTRLTVT.

The rearrangement uses TRBV20-1 and TRBJ2-1, with D maybe TRBD2 (5 bases). In germline, CDR1 is DFQATT, CDR2 SNEGSKA (reference sequence). Trimming took 3 bases from V and 5 from J, leaving 17 bases between them. This CDR3 has 15 residues. CDR3 bases: TGCAGTGCTAGTCCCGTAACTAGGGCACACAATGAGCAGTTCTTC. Protein sequence: CSASPVTRAHNEQFF.

For the CDR3, the DNA is TGTGCCAGCCGTCCGGGACTAGTAAATGGCAATGAGCAGTTCTTC. Amino acids: CASRPGLVNGNEQFF. The rearrangement links TRBV7-6 to TRBJ2-1; TRBD2 aligns across 8 bases. Germline V gene sequence: CDR1 SGHVS, CDR2 FNYEAQ. With 8 bases clipped from V and 6 bases from J, the junction kept 12 bases outside the gene matches. The CDR3 loop spans 15 amino acids.